This T cell receptor (beta chain) stems from a study of post-analysis software for immune sequencing data. The study, taken as a whole, reports: Pronounced co-clustering by F measure was evident among identically batched samples. There were five or six TRBV segments more frequent in patients than controls, and TRBV5-6, TRBV5-1 and TRBV20-1 were among them.

The CDR3 contains 15 residues. CDR1 is KGHDR and CDR2 is SFDVKD in the germline V gene. Losses at the gene ends were 3 bases for V and 6 bases for J; bases not matched to a gene: 4. Unique molecular identifiers were built into the TCR beta cDNA libraries. TCRdb itself ran the PCR reads through MiXCR, one entry per CDR3 protein. The table shows 250,000 to 300,000 distinct CDR3 sequences, with 35% to 40% occurring only once. This clonotype came up many times. Antigen specificity is unknown. Sequencing input: blood. The chain combines TRBV24-1 with TRBJ2-1, with TRBD1 matching over 10 bases. The clonotype comes from a girl aged 5-17 years with multiple sclerosis. DNA for the CDR3: TGTGCCACCAGTGATCTCGGGACAGGGGTCAATGAGCAGTTCTTC. Translation: CATSDLGTGVNEQFF.